This is a list of T cell receptor beta chains from one sample in a study of graft-versus-host responses after intestinal transplantation. Repertoires were generated with immunoSEQ multiplex PCR, while TCRdb's copy carries only in-frame clones and drops some. The sample shows about 120,000 clones, approximately 92% of them seen only once. These TCRs' antigens remain unknown. This sample comprised unstimulated CD4+ T cells sorted from spleen or lymph node cells, obtained before intestinal transplant. These receptors originate from a human donor who received an intestinal transplant. The CDR3 runs from the conserved cysteine through the conserved F or W. The order of the fields is CDR3 length, V gene, J gene, CDR3 protein.

>15|TRBV30|TRBJ2-2
CAWTEGIRDTGELFF
>14|TRBV7-3|TRBJ2-2
CASMRDANTGELFF
>17|TRBV18|TRBJ2-3
CASSPLGVAGETDTQYF
>14|TRBV10-3|TRBJ1-1
CAISESTGNTEAFF
>14|TRBV6-6|TRBJ2-5
CASSYTGGRKTQYF
>17|TRBV2|TRBJ2-3
CASWEPWDQTSTDTQYF
>13|TRBV28|TRBJ1-1
CASSSGQNTEAFF
>15|TRBV5-4|TRBJ2-2
CASSPPTGGAGELFF
>14|TRBV7-9|TRBJ1-5
CASSHRQGGEPQHF
>14|TRBV6-5|TRBJ2-1
CASSYLPGTIEQFF
>18|TRBV7-2|TRBJ2-7
CASSSEGGAGFSSYEQYF
>12|TRBV30|TRBJ1-2
CAAVGQRYGYTF
>13|TRBV5-1|TRBJ1-1
CASSLEQGTEAFF
>15|TRBV27|TRBJ1-6
CASSLVGSYNSPLHF
>12|TRBV6-5|TRBJ2-7
CASSVTLYEQYF
>14|TRBV19|TRBJ2-2
CASSPWAFTGELFF
>14|TRBV7-3|TRBJ2-1
CASSSTGGAIKQFF
>14|TRBV9|TRBJ2-3
CASSVGGPGDTQYF
>16|TRBV6-1|TRBJ1-2
CASSESWAGSNYGYTF
>14|TRBV14|TRBJ2-2
CASSQVGGTGELFF
>17|TRBV4-2|TRBJ2-2
CASSQDLGDGVHRELFF
>13|TRBV11-2|TRBJ1-1
CAGDEGLNTEAFF
>15|TRBV5-1|TRBJ2-3
CASSWGHAHTDTQYF
>15|TRBV5-1|TRBJ2-2
CASSISYRFTGELFF
>13|TRBV2|TRBJ2-7
CASVGLSSYEQYF
>13|TRBV6-5|TRBJ1-1
CASSGARGTEAFF
>11|TRBV20-1|TRBJ1-1
CSAFYQGGAFF
>13|TRBV6-6|TRBJ2-5
CASSYDRGKTQYF
>14|TRBV10-2|TRBJ2-3
CASSDVRGRNTQYF
>13|TRBV5-6|TRBJ2-5
CASSGLAQETQYF
>15|TRBV5-1|TRBJ2-5
CASSLAGTSHETQYF
>15|TRBV18|TRBJ1-3
CASSPRTGGSVAIYF
>15|TRBV7-9|TRBJ2-7
CASSLNLAGVLEQYF
>13|TRBV27|TRBJ2-7
CASREDRVHEQYF
>14|TRBV19|TRBJ2-4
CASRSTGEENIQYF
>14|TRBV7-9|TRBJ2-5
CASSQSAAQETQYF
>12|TRBV2|TRBJ1-1
CASGRPGAEAFF
>13|TRBV19|TRBJ2-3
CAIKGRGTDTQYF
>15|TRBV9|TRBJ2-6
CASSQTAAGANVLTF